The 3 T cell receptor beta chains listed next were all sequenced from one sample in a study of blood T cell repertoires in COVID-19. The table came from immunoSEQ multiplex PCR; TCRdb's copy has only in-frame clones and leaves some out. Of some 330,000 clones in the sample, roughly 90% were seen once. Sequences were obtained from PBMCs or T cells enriched from blood (not recorded which). The receptors were gathered from a woman in her 30s who had recovered from COVID-19.

This chain uses TRBV28 with TRBJ1-5; TRBD1 agrees at 12 bases. This CDR3 has 21 residues. Germline V gives CDR1 MDHEN, CDR2 SYDVKM. J was trimmed by 0 bases and V by 6 bases; bases with no gene match: 18. CDR3 residues: CASSKTWEKGTGGFSNQPQHF. The CDR3 DNA reads as TGTGCCAGCAGCAAAACGTGGGAAAAAGGGACAGGGGGCTTTAGCAATCAGCCCCAGCATTTT.

This chain links TRBV13 with TRBJ1-2; maybe TRBD1 (5 bases). Germline values: CDR1 PRHDT, CDR2 FYEKMQ (reference sequence). V lost 0 bases and J lost 8, with 10 bases in between. The CDR3 sequence is 13 residues long. The CDR3 sequence: CASSLGRGWGYTF. CDR3 bases: TGTGCCAGCAGCTTAGGAAGGGGCTGGGGCTACACCTTC.

This clone was seen more than once but under ten times. This chain uses TRBV5-5 with TRBJ1-5; D might be TRBD1 (5 bases). Germline CDR1 reads SGHKS; CDR2 reads YYEKEE (reference sequence). The CDR3 runs to 13 residues. Trimming left V 3 bases short and J 5 bases short, with 9 bases between. The CDR3 bases are TGTGCCAGCAGCTACTCGGGGGATCAGCCCCAGCATTTT. Residues: CASSYSGDQPQHF.